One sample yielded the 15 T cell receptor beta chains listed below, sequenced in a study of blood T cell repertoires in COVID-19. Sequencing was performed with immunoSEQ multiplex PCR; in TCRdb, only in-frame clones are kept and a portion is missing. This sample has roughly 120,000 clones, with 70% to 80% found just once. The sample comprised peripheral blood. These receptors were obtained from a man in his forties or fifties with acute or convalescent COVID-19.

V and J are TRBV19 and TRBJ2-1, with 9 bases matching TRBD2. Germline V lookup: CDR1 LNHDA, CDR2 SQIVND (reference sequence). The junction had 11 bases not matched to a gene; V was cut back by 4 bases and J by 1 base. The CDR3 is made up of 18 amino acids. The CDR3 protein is CASSKQGAGGGSYNEQFF. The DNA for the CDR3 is TGTGCCAGTAGTAAGCAGGGAGCGGGAGGCGGGTCCTACAATGAGCAGTTCTTC.

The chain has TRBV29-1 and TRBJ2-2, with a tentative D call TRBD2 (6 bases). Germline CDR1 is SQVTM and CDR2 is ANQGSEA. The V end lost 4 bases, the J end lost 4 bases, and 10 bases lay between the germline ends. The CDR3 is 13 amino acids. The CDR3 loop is CSVVWGVTGELFF. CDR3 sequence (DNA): TGCAGCGTTGTTTGGGGGGTCACCGGGGAGCTGTTTTTT.

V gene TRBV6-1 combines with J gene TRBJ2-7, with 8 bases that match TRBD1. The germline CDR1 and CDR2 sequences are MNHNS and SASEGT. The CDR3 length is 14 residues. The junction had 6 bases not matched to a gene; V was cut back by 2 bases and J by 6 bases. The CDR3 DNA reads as TGTGCCAGCAGTGAATGGCAGGGGGCGGTCGAGCAGTACTTC. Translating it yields CASSEWQGAVEQYF.

In DNA form, the CDR3 reads TGCGCCAGCCAAGAGGAGGGCTCCTACAATGAGCAGTTCTTC. Its translation is CASQEEGSYNEQFF. The chain links TRBV5-1 to TRBJ2-1, with D possibly TRBD2 on 6 matching bases. Germline assignment: CDR1 SGHRS and CDR2 YFSETQ. This CDR3 is built from 14 residues. With 7 bases removed from V and 0 bases from J, the gap between germline ends came to 11 bases.

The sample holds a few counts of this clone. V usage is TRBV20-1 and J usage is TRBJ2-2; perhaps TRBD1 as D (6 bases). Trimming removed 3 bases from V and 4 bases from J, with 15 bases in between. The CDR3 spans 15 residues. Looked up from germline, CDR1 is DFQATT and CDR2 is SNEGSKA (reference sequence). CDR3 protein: CSASSATGITGELFF. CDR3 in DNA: TGCAGTGCTAGTTCTGCAACAGGGATCACCGGGGAGCTGTTTTTT.

This CDR3 is CASSQAPGQGYEQYF. CDR3 sequence (DNA): TGTGCCAGCAGCCAAGCCCCGGGACAGGGATACGAGCAGTACTTC. J is TRBJ2-7 and V is TRBV3-1 (or the pseudogene TRBV3-2); 9 nucleotides match TRBD1. Losses at the gene ends were 1 base for V and 4 bases for J; bases not matched to a gene: 5. Germline CDR1 and CDR2: LGHDT and YNNKEL (reference sequence). The CDR3 has 15 residues.

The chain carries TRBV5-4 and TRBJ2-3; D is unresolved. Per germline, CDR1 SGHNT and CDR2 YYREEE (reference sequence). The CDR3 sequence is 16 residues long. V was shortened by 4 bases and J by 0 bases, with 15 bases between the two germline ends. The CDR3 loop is CASSPRLNPSTDTQYF. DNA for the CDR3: TGTGCCAGCAGCCCTCGACTTAACCCTAGCACAGATACGCAGTATTTT.

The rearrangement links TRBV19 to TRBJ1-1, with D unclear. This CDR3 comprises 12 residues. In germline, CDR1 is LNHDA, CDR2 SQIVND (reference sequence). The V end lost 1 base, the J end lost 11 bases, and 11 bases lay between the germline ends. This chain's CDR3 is CASSIGARHAFF. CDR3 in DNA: TGTGCCAGTAGTATAGGGGCGCGCCACGCTTTCTTT.

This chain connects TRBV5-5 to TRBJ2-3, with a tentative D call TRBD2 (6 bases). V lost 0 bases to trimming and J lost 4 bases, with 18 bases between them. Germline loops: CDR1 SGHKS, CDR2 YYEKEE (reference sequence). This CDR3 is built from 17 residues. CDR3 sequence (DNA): TGTGCCAGCAGCTTGGCCAAGAGCCCGGGAGCACCAGATACGCAGTATTTT. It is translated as CASSLAKSPGAPDTQYF.

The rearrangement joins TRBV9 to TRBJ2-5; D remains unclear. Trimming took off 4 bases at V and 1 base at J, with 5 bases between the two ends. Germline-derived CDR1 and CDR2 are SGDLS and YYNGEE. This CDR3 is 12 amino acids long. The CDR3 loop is CASSPSQETQYF. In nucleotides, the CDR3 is TGTGCCAGCAGCCCCTCCCAAGAGACCCAGTACTTC.

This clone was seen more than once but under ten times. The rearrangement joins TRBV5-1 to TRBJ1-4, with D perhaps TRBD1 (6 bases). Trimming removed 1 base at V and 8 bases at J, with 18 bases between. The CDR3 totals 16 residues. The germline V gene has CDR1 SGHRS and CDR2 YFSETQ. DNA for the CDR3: TGCGCCAGCAGCTTGTCTGGACAGAGCATGTACGAAAAACTGTTTTTT. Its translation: CASSLSGQSMYEKLFF.

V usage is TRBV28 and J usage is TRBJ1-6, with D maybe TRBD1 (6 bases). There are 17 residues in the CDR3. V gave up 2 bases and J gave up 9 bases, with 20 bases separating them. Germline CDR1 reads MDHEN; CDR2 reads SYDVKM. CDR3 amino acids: CASSLNHGGRGFSPLHF. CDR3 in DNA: TGTGCCAGCAGTTTAAATCACGGGGGGCGCGGATTTTCACCCCTCCACTTT.

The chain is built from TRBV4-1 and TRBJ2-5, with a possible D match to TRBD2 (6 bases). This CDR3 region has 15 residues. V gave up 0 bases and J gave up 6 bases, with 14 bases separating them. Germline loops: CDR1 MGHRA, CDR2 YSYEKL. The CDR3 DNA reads TGCGCCAGCAGCCAAGATAACGGGAGAGGAAAGACCCAGTACTTC. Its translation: CASSQDNGRGKTQYF.

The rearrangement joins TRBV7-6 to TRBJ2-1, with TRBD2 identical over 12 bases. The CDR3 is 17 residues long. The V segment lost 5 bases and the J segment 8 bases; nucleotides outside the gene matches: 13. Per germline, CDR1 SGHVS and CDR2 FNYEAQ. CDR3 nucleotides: TGTGCCAGCAGCCCCCTAGGACTAGCGGGGAGGTTGGATGAGCAGTTCTTC. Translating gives CASSPLGLAGRLDEQFF.

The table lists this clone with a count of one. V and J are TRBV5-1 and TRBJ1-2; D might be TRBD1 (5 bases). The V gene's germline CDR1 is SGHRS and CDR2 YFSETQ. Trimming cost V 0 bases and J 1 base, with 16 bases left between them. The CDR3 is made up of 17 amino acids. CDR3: CASSLGQSLAYNYGYTF. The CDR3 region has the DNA TGCGCCAGCAGCTTGGGACAGTCCCTCGCGTATAACTATGGCTACACCTTC.